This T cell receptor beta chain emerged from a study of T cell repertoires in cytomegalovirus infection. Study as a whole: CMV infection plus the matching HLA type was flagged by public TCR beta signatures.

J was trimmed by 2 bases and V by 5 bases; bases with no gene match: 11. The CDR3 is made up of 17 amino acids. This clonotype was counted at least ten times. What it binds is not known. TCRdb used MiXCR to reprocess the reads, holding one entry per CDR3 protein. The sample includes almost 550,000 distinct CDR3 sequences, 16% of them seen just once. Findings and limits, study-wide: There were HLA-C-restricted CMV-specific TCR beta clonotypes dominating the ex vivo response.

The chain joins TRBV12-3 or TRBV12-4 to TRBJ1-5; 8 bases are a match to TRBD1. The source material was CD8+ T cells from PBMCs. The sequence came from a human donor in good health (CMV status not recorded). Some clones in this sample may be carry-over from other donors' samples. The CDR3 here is CASSRPQGQAGNQPQHF. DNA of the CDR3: TGTGCCAGCAGTCGTCCCCAGGGACAGGCAGGCAATCAGCCCCAGCATTTT.